This T cell receptor (beta chain) emerged from a study of CXCR4 blockade with PD-1 therapy in pancreatic cancer. The germline gives CDR1 LNHDA, CDR2 SQIVND (reference sequence). This CDR3 is built from 14 residues. V dropped 4 bases and J dropped 4 bases, with 10 bases sitting between them. Study results and caveats: Without paired alpha-beta data, shared specificity of dominant clones is unconfirmed. Clone frequency correlated with its number of distinct nucleotide rearrangements.

Assay used: immunoSEQ multiplex PCR; TCRdb lists only in-frame clones, some missing. Among about 5,200 clones listed, about half were seen once. A remark on this clone: As yet, its antigen is unknown.

This clonotype was sampled from a human donor with pancreatic ductal adenocarcinoma. Sequenced sample: tumor tissue. The chain employs TRBV19 and TRBJ2-2; D ambiguous. The CDR3 here is CASSTLWLTGELFF. For the CDR3, the DNA is TGTGCCAGTAGTACCCTTTGGCTCACCGGGGAGCTGTTTTTT.